A selection of T cell receptor beta chains follows, all from one sample in a study of blood T cell repertoires in COVID-19. Sequenced by immunoSEQ multiplex PCR; TCRdb stores in-frame clones only, minus some. This sample has over 200,000 clones, with nearly 90% found just once. Sequenced input: peripheral blood. Every receptor here comes from a human donor in a cohort sampled during active COVID-19. CDR3s include the opening cysteine and the closing phenylalanine or tryptophan. The order of the fields is clone size, J gene, D gene, V gene, CDR3 DNA, CDR3 protein. D genes are given only for firm matches. The listing skips clone size in some rows; elsewhere it reads once, few, many or a size class.

once	TRBJ1-2	NA	TRBV21-1	TGTGCCAGCAGCAAGGGCGTTGAGGGGAGGCCCTATGGCTACACCTTC	CASSKGVEGRPYGYTF
NA	TRBJ1-4	NA	TRBV6-6	TGTGCCAGCAGTTACTCGCCGACAGGACTCGATGAAAAACTGTTTTTT	CASSYSPTGLDEKLFF
once	TRBJ2-7	TRBD2	TRBV5-6	TGTGCCAGCAGCTTAGTATTATGGTTAGGGACTAGCGGAACCTACGAGCAGTACTTC	CASSLVLWLGTSGTYEQYF
NA	TRBJ1-6	NA	TRBV2	TGTGCCAGCAGTGAGGGCAGGGGATTTTCACCCCTCCACTTT	CASSEGRGFSPLHF
NA	TRBJ2-6	NA	TRBV7-2	TGTGCCAGCAGCTTAGGTGTTGAACAGGGGGCCAACGTCCTGACTTTC	CASSLGVEQGANVLTF
NA	TRBJ1-3	NA	TRBV10-3	TGTGCCACCACAGATTTCTCTGGAAACACCATATATTTT	CATTDFSGNTIYF
NA	TRBJ2-7	TRBD1	TRBV7-2	TGTGCCAGCAGCCTCAATAGTGGACAGGGTAAGCAGTACTTC	CASSLNSGQGKQYF
once	TRBJ2-5	NA	TRBV7-6	TGTGCCAGCAGCGGGCAGGTCCAAGAGACCCAGTACTTC	CASSGQVQETQYF
NA	TRBJ2-7	TRBD2	TRBV2	TGTGCCAGCAGTAAGAGGACTAGCGGGAGCAGCGAGCAGTACTTC	CASSKRTSGSSEQYF
few	TRBJ2-2	TRBD1	TRBV30	TGTGCCTGGAGTGCTACAGGGGCCGGGGAGCTGTTTTTT	CAWSATGAGELFF
once	TRBJ2-7	NA	TRBV6-2/TRBV6-3	TGTGCCAGCAGCATTTATAGTGAGCAGTACTTC	CASSIYSEQYF
NA	TRBJ2-7	TRBD2	TRBV27	TGTGCCAGCAGTTTTTCAGCGGGGGAAACACCCTACGAGCAGTACTTC	CASSFSAGETPYEQYF
few	TRBJ2-1	TRBD2	TRBV5-8	TGTGCCAGCAGCTTCGTTGCGGGGGGCCTTTTCGGCAATGAGCAGTTCTTC	CASSFVAGGLFGNEQFF
NA	TRBJ2-7	TRBD2	TRBV10-1	TGCGCCAGCAGTACCGGACTAGCGGTCTATCCCGCTCCCGAGCAGTACTTC	CASSTGLAVYPAPEQYF
NA	TRBJ2-7	NA	TRBV10-2	TGCGCCAGCAGTGAGAGGGCTAGCGTTGCCTACGAGCAGTACTTC	CASSERASVAYEQYF
NA	TRBJ2-7	NA	TRBV10-1	TGCGCCAGCATCATTTACCGTTTTCAGGGGCGGTACTTC	CASIIYRFQGRYF
NA	TRBJ1-3	NA	TRBV4-3	TGCGCCAGCAGCCGTGCGCTACAGAGCAGCTCTGGAAACACCATATATTTT	CASSRALQSSSGNTIYF
NA	TRBJ1-1	NA	TRBV19	TGTGCCTCATCTGCGGATTCGACTGAAGCTTTCTTT	CASSADSTEAFF
NA	TRBJ1-2	NA	TRBV18	TGTGCCAGCTCACCTAGACGGAGGGACGACGTTAGCTACACCTTC	CASSPRRRDDVSYTF
once	TRBJ2-5	NA	TRBV3-1/TRBV3-2	TGTGCCAGCAGCCAAGAAGCCGGGAAGATATGGGCAGAGACCCAGTACTTC	CASSQEAGKIWAETQYF
NA	TRBJ1-4	NA	TRBV18	TGTGCCAGCCGCAGGGAAACTAATGAAAAACTGTTTTTT	CASRRETNEKLFF
NA	TRBJ2-1	TRBD2	TRBV4-2	TGTGCCAGCAGCCAAGGGCGGCGGGGGTACAATGAGCAGTTCTTC	CASSQGRRGYNEQFF
NA	TRBJ2-7	NA	TRBV27	TGTGCCAGCAGTTTACGTGGGACTGGGTTAGGGGAGCAGTACTTC	CASSLRGTGLGEQYF
NA	TRBJ1-1	NA	TRBV6-2/TRBV6-3	TGTGCCAGCAGTTTCGGACACGGGAACACTGAAGCTTTCTTT	CASSFGHGNTEAFF
NA	TRBJ2-1	TRBD2	TRBV24-1	TGTGCCACCCCCCCTTCTAGCGGGGGGGCCCTTGAGCAGTTCTTC	CATPPSSGGALEQFF
once	TRBJ2-1	NA	TRBV29-1	TGCAGCGTTGAGTCTGACAGCCGCACCTACAATGAGCAGTTCTTC	CSVESDSRTYNEQFF
NA	TRBJ2-1	TRBD2	TRBV19	TGTGCCAGTAGGGGACTAGCGGGTCTCTCCTACAATGAGCAGTTCTTC	CASRGLAGLSYNEQFF
NA	TRBJ2-3	TRBD1	TRBV5-5	TGTGCCAGCAGCTTGGAGGGACAGGGCACAGATACGCAGTATTTT	CASSLEGQGTDTQYF
NA	TRBJ2-5	TRBD1	TRBV6-5	TGTGCCAGCACCCTCGACAGGGGGGTAGAGACCCAGTACTTC	CASTLDRGVETQYF
NA	TRBJ1-1	NA	TRBV5-1	TGCGCCAGCAGCTACGACAGGCGTGAAGCTTTCTTT	CASSYDRREAFF
NA	TRBJ2-7	TRBD1	TRBV7-2	TGTGCCAGCAGCTATCTGACGAGCCGGGGACAGGGGGCCGACGAGCAGTACTTC	CASSYLTSRGQGADEQYF
NA	TRBJ2-7	TRBD2	TRBV27	TGTGCCAGCAGACCTAGCGGGCGGGACTACGAGCAGTACTTC	CASRPSGRDYEQYF
NA	TRBJ2-1	NA	TRBV20-1	TGCAGTGCTAGACGGGATGAGCAGTTCTTC	CSARRDEQFF
many	TRBJ1-1	NA	TRBV18	TGTGCCAGCTCCACCTCTTTCGGGGTTGGCACTGAAGCTTTCTTT	CASSTSFGVGTEAFF
few	TRBJ2-1	NA	TRBV5-4	TGTGCCAGCAGCTCGCAGCGCATTAGCTCCTACAATGAGCAGTTCTTC	CASSSQRISSYNEQFF